This section outlines one T cell receptor (beta chain) sequence together with its context. The table came from immunoSEQ multiplex PCR; TCRdb's copy has only in-frame clones and leaves some out. The sample comprises tens of thousands of clones, more than 75% of which are singletons, and approximately 1.2% rests with the top ten. The time point was: peak reinfection, 3 to 8 weeks after reinfection detection. Sorted cells were sequenced directly ex vivo without any in vitro expansion. Donors were people who inject drugs in the Montreal HEPCO cohort. This sample was taken from a study of memory CD8 T cells in hepatitis C reinfection. Study-wide background: Between 3 and 8 weeks after reinfection detection, peak samples were drawn.

Sequencing used naive CD8+ T cells sorted from blood. The TCR sequence derives from a man aged 18 to 29 with hepatitis C virus infection.

CDR3 sequence: CASSLGLSPDTQYF. CDR3 coding DNA: TGTGCCAGCAGCTTGGGCCTTAGTCCAGATACGCAGTATTTT. V gene TRBV28 combines with J gene TRBJ2-3; D is undetermined. Trimming shortened V by 6 bases and J by 4 bases, and 14 bases separated the two germline ends. The CDR3 spans 14 residues. The germline CDR1 and CDR2 sequences are MDHEN and SYDVKM.